This TCR beta chain was sequenced for a study of blood T cells in healthy people across ages. Findings and limits, study-wide: Naive T cell percentage showed a strong correlation with the diversity of TCR beta. It was not possible, with unsorted PBMCs, to conclusively compare naive and antigen-experienced cells.

Turning to this clonotype: Its antigen is not known.

The V and J ends lost 0 bases and 7 bases respectively, with 16 bases between them. This CDR3 is built from 15 residues. Germline V gene sequence: CDR1 MNHNY, CDR2 SVGAGI (reference sequence). Primers used in a second PCR of about 7 to 11 cycles were a sample-barcoded 5' primer and a J-beta primer mix. Using its own MiXCR run on the 5' RACE reads, TCRdb lists one record per CDR3 protein. The sample has around 800,000 distinct CDR3 sequences; roughly 44% are singletons. The receptor was derived from a man aged 55 to 70 in good health. The sample was blood. The gene calls are TRBV6-6 and TRBJ2-7; D remains ambiguous. Here the CDR3 reads CASSYSKSAFDEQYF. CDR3 coding DNA: TGTGCCAGCAGTTACTCGAAATCCGCGTTTGATGAGCAGTACTTC.